This TCR beta chain was sequenced for a study of T cells in Graves' hyperthyroidism and ophthalmopathy. Study observations and caveats: Stable hyperthyroidism and ophthalmopathy were separated using 13 V-J signatures.

Thyroid ultrasound and orbital computed tomography, with clinical symptoms and serum thyroxine and TRAb, informed diagnoses. There are 15 residues in the CDR3. V shed 4 bases, J shed 1 base, and the junction held 2 bases outside the gene matches. Germline CDR1 reads SGHNT; CDR2 reads YENEEA. Amplified TCR beta CDR3 regions derived from RNA transcripts. The study used the HTBI primer set for a first-round RT-PCR of the TCR CDR3. TCRdb used MiXCR to reprocess the multiplex PCR reads, holding one entry per CDR3 protein. The profile shows about 540,000 distinct CDR3 sequences, around 46% of them singletons. This clonotype was seen a handful of times. Its target is not known.

The specimen sequenced was peripheral blood or thyroid tissue (not recorded which). The rearrangement uses TRBV11-3 and TRBJ2-2; 8 bases map to TRBD2. The origin of this receptor is a woman younger than 35 with Graves' hyperthyroidism. CDR3 DNA: TGTGCCAGCAGCTCGGGGGGGCTGAACACCGGGGAGCTGTTTTTT. Translated, it gives CASSSGGLNTGELFF.